These T cell receptor beta chains were read from a single sample in a study of memory CD4+ T cells and cytomegalovirus serostatus. TCRdb's table, derived via immunoSEQ multiplex PCR, lists solely in-frame clones and lacks some. The sample lists approximately 47,000 clones; 78% were seen once. The sequencing sample was made of memory CD4+ T cells from blood. The source of these receptors is an adult in good health and CMV-seronegative. Both conserved end residues are part of each CDR3. A D gene is named only where the DNA matches it firmly. The size of a clone is reported for some rows only, either as once, few or many, or as a class for expanded clones.

clone_size: NA
d_call: TRBD2
v_call: TRBV11-2
j_call: TRBJ2-1
cdr3_nt: TGTGCCAGCAGCCGGACTAGCGGAGCTGGGAATGAGCAGTTCTTC
cdr3_aa: CASSRTSGAGNEQFF

clone_size: NA
d_call: NA
v_call: TRBV5-4
j_call: TRBJ2-5
cdr3_nt: TGTGCCAGCAGCTATGGTGCCAGGGCCCAAGAGACCCAGTACTTC
cdr3_aa: CASSYGARAQETQYF

clone_size: NA
d_call: TRBD1
v_call: TRBV2
j_call: TRBJ2-7
cdr3_nt: TGTGCCAGCAGTCGATGGACAGGAAAGGACGAGCAGTACTTC
cdr3_aa: CASSRWTGKDEQYF

clone_size: NA
d_call: NA
v_call: TRBV11-2
j_call: TRBJ1-1
cdr3_nt: TGTGCCAGCAGCAACAGGGTACTCAACACTGAAGCTTTCTTT
cdr3_aa: CASSNRVLNTEAFF

clone_size: NA
d_call: NA
v_call: TRBV4-2
j_call: TRBJ2-5
cdr3_nt: TGTGCCAGCAGCCAAGGAGCCAGCTTCCAAGAGACCCAGTACTTC
cdr3_aa: CASSQGASFQETQYF

clone_size: NA
d_call: NA
v_call: TRBV20-1
j_call: TRBJ1-2
cdr3_nt: TGCAGTGCTAGAGACGAGGTCCCGACTCCTTTC
cdr3_aa: CSARDEVPTPF

clone_size: once
d_call: TRBD1
v_call: TRBV4-1
j_call: TRBJ2-2
cdr3_nt: TGCGCCAGCAGCCAAATTGGACAGGGGGCGCTGAACGGGGAGCTGTTTTTT
cdr3_aa: CASSQIGQGALNGELFF

clone_size: once
d_call: NA
v_call: TRBV9
j_call: TRBJ1-2
cdr3_nt: TGTGCCAGCAGCGGCGGAGGAAGTGGCTACACCTTC
cdr3_aa: CASSGGGSGYTF

clone_size: few
d_call: NA
v_call: TRBV4-2
j_call: TRBJ2-6
cdr3_nt: TGTGCCAGCAGCCAAGATTGGGACTCTGGGGCCAACGTCCTGACTTTC
cdr3_aa: CASSQDWDSGANVLTF

clone_size: NA
d_call: TRBD1
v_call: TRBV10-3
j_call: TRBJ2-7
cdr3_nt: TGTGCCACGTTGGGGACAGGCTACGAGCAGTACTTC
cdr3_aa: CATLGTGYEQYF

clone_size: once
d_call: NA
v_call: TRBV27
j_call: TRBJ1-1
cdr3_nt: TGTGCCAGCAGTTTTCGTCAGCCTAACACTGAAGCTTTCTTT
cdr3_aa: CASSFRQPNTEAFF

clone_size: NA
d_call: NA
v_call: TRBV30
j_call: TRBJ2-3
cdr3_nt: TGTGCCTGGAGTCGGGCGGGGGCCACAGATACGCAGTATTTT
cdr3_aa: CAWSRAGATDTQYF

clone_size: NA
d_call: NA
v_call: TRBV5-6
j_call: TRBJ2-1
cdr3_nt: TGTGCCAGCAGCCTTCTTCGGGGGAACTCCTACAATGAGCAGTTCTTC
cdr3_aa: CASSLLRGNSYNEQFF

clone_size: NA
d_call: NA
v_call: TRBV25-1
j_call: TRBJ1-4
cdr3_nt: TGTGCCAGCAGTGAACCCACGACGGAAGCTGCCGAAAAACTGTTTTTT
cdr3_aa: CASSEPTTEAAEKLFF

clone_size: NA
d_call: NA
v_call: TRBV20-1
j_call: TRBJ1-2
cdr3_nt: TGCAGTGCCAGCAGGGACGGCTACACCTTC
cdr3_aa: CSASRDGYTF

clone_size: NA
d_call: NA
v_call: TRBV29-1
j_call: TRBJ2-7
cdr3_nt: TGCAGCGTTGCGGGGGGACACCCGTCCCCCAACGAGCAGTACTTC
cdr3_aa: CSVAGGHPSPNEQYF

clone_size: NA
d_call: TRBD1
v_call: TRBV27
j_call: TRBJ1-1
cdr3_nt: TGTGCCAGCGGCGGGACAGGGGTGGGAGAAACTGAAGCTTTCTTT
cdr3_aa: CASGGTGVGETEAFF

clone_size: NA
d_call: TRBD2
v_call: TRBV18
j_call: TRBJ2-1
cdr3_nt: TGTGCCAGCTCACCCGCCACACTAGCGGGAGCCTACAATGAGCAGTTCTTC
cdr3_aa: CASSPATLAGAYNEQFF

clone_size: NA
d_call: NA
v_call: TRBV19
j_call: TRBJ1-1
cdr3_nt: TGTGCCAGTAGTCCCCTTGGGACTGAAGCTTTCTTT
cdr3_aa: CASSPLGTEAFF

clone_size: NA
d_call: NA
v_call: TRBV28
j_call: TRBJ1-5
cdr3_nt: TGTGCCAGCAGTTTACTCGGGCTTCAGCCCCAGCATTTT
cdr3_aa: CASSLLGLQPQHF

clone_size: NA
d_call: TRBD1
v_call: TRBV6-1
j_call: TRBJ2-7
cdr3_nt: TGTGCCAGCAGTGAGCCGGGACAGGGCTACGAGCAGTACTTC
cdr3_aa: CASSEPGQGYEQYF

clone_size: NA
d_call: TRBD1
v_call: TRBV10-3
j_call: TRBJ2-7
cdr3_nt: TGTGCCATCAGTGAAGGAAGGACAGGGGCCGTCGACGAGCAGTACTTC
cdr3_aa: CAISEGRTGAVDEQYF

clone_size: NA
d_call: NA
v_call: TRBV2
j_call: TRBJ2-3
cdr3_nt: TGTGCCAGCAGTGAGAGGGGGGTAGTAACAGATACGCAGTATTTT
cdr3_aa: CASSERGVVTDTQYF

clone_size: NA
d_call: NA
v_call: TRBV19
j_call: TRBJ1-2
cdr3_nt: TGTGCCACATTCTCGGGATCAAACTATGGCTACACCTTC
cdr3_aa: CATFSGSNYGYTF

clone_size: NA
d_call: NA
v_call: TRBV13
j_call: TRBJ1-2
cdr3_nt: TGTGCCAGCAGCTTACTAGACCGAACAGGACTTACCCTTCCTGGCTATGGCTACACCTTC
cdr3_aa: CASSLLDRTGLTLPGYGYTF

clone_size: NA
d_call: NA
v_call: TRBV30
j_call: TRBJ2-7
cdr3_nt: TGTGCCTGGAGCGGTGCTCTCGGCGAGCAGTACTTC
cdr3_aa: CAWSGALGEQYF

clone_size: once
d_call: NA
v_call: TRBV28
j_call: TRBJ1-3
cdr3_nt: TGTGCCAGCATCCTAGGAGGGGGTGCCTCTGGAAACACCATATATTTT
cdr3_aa: CASILGGGASGNTIYF

clone_size: NA
d_call: NA
v_call: TRBV28
j_call: TRBJ2-3
cdr3_nt: TGTGCCAGCCTTGGATACACAGATACGCAGTATTTT
cdr3_aa: CASLGYTDTQYF

clone_size: NA
d_call: NA
v_call: TRBV9
j_call: TRBJ2-3
cdr3_nt: TGTGCCAGCAGCGTAGGACAGGCGTTAAGTAGCACAGATACGCAGTATTTT
cdr3_aa: CASSVGQALSSTDTQYF

clone_size: medium-sized
d_call: NA
v_call: TRBV6-1
j_call: TRBJ1-1
cdr3_nt: TGTGCCAGCAGGACAGGAAACACTGAAGCTTTCTTT
cdr3_aa: CASRTGNTEAFF

clone_size: NA
d_call: NA
v_call: TRBV7-9
j_call: TRBJ1-3
cdr3_nt: TGTGCCAGCAGCTTAGGGGCACTGAGCTCTGGAAACACCATATATTTT
cdr3_aa: CASSLGALSSGNTIYF

clone_size: medium-sized
d_call: TRBD1
v_call: TRBV11-2
j_call: TRBJ1-2
cdr3_nt: TGTGCCAGCAGCTTACGACAGGGGGGCTACACCTTC
cdr3_aa: CASSLRQGGYTF

clone_size: NA
d_call: TRBD1
v_call: TRBV11-2
j_call: TRBJ2-2
cdr3_nt: TGTGCCAGCAGCCCCCAGACAGGGGTCCCCGGGGAGCTGTTTTTT
cdr3_aa: CASSPQTGVPGELFF

clone_size: NA
d_call: NA
v_call: TRBV12-5
j_call: TRBJ1-1
cdr3_nt: TGTGCTAGTGGTTTGCTAACGGGTCAGGGTTTTACTGAAGCTTTCTTT
cdr3_aa: CASGLLTGQGFTEAFF

clone_size: NA
d_call: NA
v_call: TRBV5-5
j_call: TRBJ2-6
cdr3_nt: TGTGCCAGCAGCGAACCGGGAGCTGGGGCCAACGTCCTGACTTTC
cdr3_aa: CASSEPGAGANVLTF

clone_size: NA
d_call: NA
v_call: TRBV5-1
j_call: TRBJ1-2
cdr3_nt: TGCGCCAGCAGCTTTCCCCGCAGGGCCTTTGGTGGCTACACCTTC
cdr3_aa: CASSFPRRAFGGYTF

clone_size: NA
d_call: NA
v_call: TRBV6-1
j_call: TRBJ2-7
cdr3_nt: TGTGCCAGCACTCTCATCTACGAGCAGTACTTC
cdr3_aa: CASTLIYEQYF

clone_size: once
d_call: NA
v_call: TRBV18
j_call: TRBJ2-3
cdr3_nt: TGTGCCAGCTCACCACCGGGCGCCCGGGGCACAGATACGCAGTATTTT
cdr3_aa: CASSPPGARGTDTQYF

clone_size: NA
d_call: NA
v_call: TRBV5-1
j_call: TRBJ2-7
cdr3_nt: TGCGCCAGCAGCCCCTTGAGCGGGCCCTACGAGCAGTACTTC
cdr3_aa: CASSPLSGPYEQYF

clone_size: NA
d_call: NA
v_call: TRBV5-1
j_call: TRBJ1-1
cdr3_nt: TGCGCCAGCAGCCGGGATAGGGCGATGAACACTGAAGCTTTCTTT
cdr3_aa: CASSRDRAMNTEAFF

clone_size: NA
d_call: TRBD1
v_call: TRBV5-8
j_call: TRBJ2-7
cdr3_nt: TGTGCCAGCAGCTTTTACAGGGGGCGGACCGGCTACGAGCAGTACTTC
cdr3_aa: CASSFYRGRTGYEQYF

clone_size: NA
d_call: TRBD1
v_call: TRBV14
j_call: TRBJ2-7
cdr3_nt: TGTGCCAGCAGCCTGGACAGGGAGGTTTCCTACGAGCAGTACTTC
cdr3_aa: CASSLDREVSYEQYF

clone_size: NA
d_call: TRBD1
v_call: TRBV5-4
j_call: TRBJ2-5
cdr3_nt: TGTGCCAGCAGCTCCCCCAGGGGGAGTGAGACCCAGTACTTC
cdr3_aa: CASSSPRGSETQYF

clone_size: NA
d_call: NA
v_call: TRBV27
j_call: TRBJ2-5
cdr3_nt: TGTGCCAGCAGTCGGAGGGACTCTCAAGAGACCCAGTACTTC
cdr3_aa: CASSRRDSQETQYF

clone_size: NA
d_call: TRBD1
v_call: TRBV5-1
j_call: TRBJ1-3
cdr3_nt: TGCGCCAGCAGCACACAGGGGTCTGGAAACACCATATATTTT
cdr3_aa: CASSTQGSGNTIYF

clone_size: NA
d_call: TRBD1
v_call: TRBV7-9
j_call: TRBJ1-5
cdr3_nt: TGTGCCAGCAGCTCTACAGGGGACCGGGAGCCCCAGCATTTT
cdr3_aa: CASSSTGDREPQHF

clone_size: NA
d_call: TRBD1
v_call: TRBV6-5
j_call: TRBJ1-2
cdr3_nt: TGTGCCAGCAGTTTGCGACAGGGTGTAGACGGCTACACCTTC
cdr3_aa: CASSLRQGVDGYTF

clone_size: NA
d_call: NA
v_call: TRBV28
j_call: TRBJ2-7
cdr3_nt: TGTGCCAGCAGTTCCCCTAGCGTTTCCTACGAGCAGTACTTC
cdr3_aa: CASSSPSVSYEQYF

clone_size: NA
d_call: NA
v_call: TRBV28
j_call: TRBJ1-4
cdr3_nt: TGTGCCAGCAGTTTAATGCCTAGGGTGGGGAATGAAAAACTGTTTTTT
cdr3_aa: CASSLMPRVGNEKLFF

clone_size: NA
d_call: NA
v_call: TRBV5-4
j_call: TRBJ1-1
cdr3_nt: TGTGCCAGCAGCTCGGGAGAAGGGGGTTGGACTGAAGCTTTCTTT
cdr3_aa: CASSSGEGGWTEAFF